The entry below gives a single T cell receptor (beta chain) sequence along with its context. Its cognate antigen is unknown. This CDR3 comprises 16 residues. Trimming removed 3 bases at V and 0 bases at J, with 12 bases between. The data originate from a study of vaccination and CD4 T cells after COVID-19. Study context: By nasal swab PCR, the convalescent patients were SARS-CoV-2 positive, with 8 or 9 mild cases and one severe. Six male and four female convalescents took part, two of them Hispanic. General observations from the study: Spike mono-reactivity was evident in 304 of the 307 vaccine-specific clones derived from convalescent patients.

The study sequenced cultured CD4+ T cell DNA using the Oncomine TCR Beta short-read assay. TCRdb recomputed calls from the PCR reads with MiXCR, one row per CDR3 protein. Of about 13,000 distinct CDR3 sequences listed, about 30% are singletons. Treatment defined: approximately nine-day PBMC culture with coronavirus spike peptide pools or control peptides (ViraFEST assay). The J gene is TRBJ2-4, the V gene TRBV12-3 or TRBV12-4, with D unresolved. The receptor's source is a human donor who had recovered from COVID-19. Input material: CD4+ T cells from blood, cultured in vitro. Written as DNA, the CDR3 is TGTGCCAGCAGTTTGGGAAGTCCTCTAGCCAAAAACATTCAGTACTTC. This encodes CASSLGSPLAKNIQYF.